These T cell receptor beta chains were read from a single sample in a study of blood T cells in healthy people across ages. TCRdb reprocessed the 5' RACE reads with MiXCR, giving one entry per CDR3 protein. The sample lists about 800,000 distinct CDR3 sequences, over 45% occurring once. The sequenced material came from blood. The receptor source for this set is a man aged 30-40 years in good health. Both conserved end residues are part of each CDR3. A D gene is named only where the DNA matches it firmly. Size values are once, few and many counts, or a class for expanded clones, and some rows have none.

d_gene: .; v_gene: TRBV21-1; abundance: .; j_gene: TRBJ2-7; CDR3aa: CASSLRGGNEYKSQEDRDYYEQYF; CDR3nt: TGTGCCAGCAGCCTCCGAGGAGGTAATGAGTATAAATCTCAGGAGGACAGGGATTACTACGAGCAGTACTTC
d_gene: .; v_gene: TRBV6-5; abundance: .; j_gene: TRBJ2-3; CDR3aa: CASSSQGFSDTQYF; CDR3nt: TGTGCCAGCAGTTCACAGGGATTTTCAGATACGCAGTATTTT
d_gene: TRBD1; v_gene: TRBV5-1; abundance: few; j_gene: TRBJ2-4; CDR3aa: CASSIGQGNDIQYF; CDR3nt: TGCGCCAGCAGCATCGGACAGGGCAATGACATTCAGTACTTC
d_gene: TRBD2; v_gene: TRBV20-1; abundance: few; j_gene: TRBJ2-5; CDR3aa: CSARDSSPPSGRQYF; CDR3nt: TGCAGTGCTAGAGATAGTTCCCCTCCTAGCGGTAGACAGTACTTC
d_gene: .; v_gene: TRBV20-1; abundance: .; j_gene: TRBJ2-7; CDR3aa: CSASPLRTVDSYEQYF; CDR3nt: TGCAGTGCTAGTCCCCTCCGGACAGTGGACTCCTACGAGCAGTACTTC
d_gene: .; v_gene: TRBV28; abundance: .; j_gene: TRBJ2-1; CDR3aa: CASSIGYEQFF; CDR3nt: TGTGCCAGCAGTATAGGGTATGAGCAGTTCTTC
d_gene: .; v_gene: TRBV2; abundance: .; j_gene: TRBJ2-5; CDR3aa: CATSRDSEGGQETQYF; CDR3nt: TGTGCCACTTCCCGGGACTCGGAGGGGGGTCAGGAGACCCAGTACTTC
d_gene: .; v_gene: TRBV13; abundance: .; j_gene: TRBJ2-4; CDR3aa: CASSTRQENTQYF; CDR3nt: TGTGCCAGCAGCACTAGACAGGAAAACACTCAGTACTTC
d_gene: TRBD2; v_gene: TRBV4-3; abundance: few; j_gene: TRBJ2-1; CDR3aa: CASKRTSGSWNEQFF; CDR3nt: TGCGCCAGCAAACGGACTAGCGGTTCTTGGAATGAGCAGTTCTTC
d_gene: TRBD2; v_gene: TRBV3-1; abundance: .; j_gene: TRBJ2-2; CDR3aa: CASSPFGGGPPGELFF; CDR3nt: TGTGCCAGCAGCCCCTTCGGCGGGGGGCCTCCCGGGGAGCTGTTTTTT
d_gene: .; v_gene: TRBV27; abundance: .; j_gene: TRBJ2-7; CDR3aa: CASSLKGREQYF; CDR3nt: TGTGCCAGCAGTTTAAAAGGACGCGAGCAGTACTTC
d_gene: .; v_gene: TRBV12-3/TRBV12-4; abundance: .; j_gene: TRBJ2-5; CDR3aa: CASSLRTSWGEQYF; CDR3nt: TGTGCCAGCAGTTTGAGAACTAGCTGGGGAGAGCAGTACTTC
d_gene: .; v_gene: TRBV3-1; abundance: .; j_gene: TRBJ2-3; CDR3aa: CASSQATLSTDTQYF; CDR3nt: TGTGCCAGCAGCCAAGCGACTCTTAGCACAGATACGCAGTATTTT
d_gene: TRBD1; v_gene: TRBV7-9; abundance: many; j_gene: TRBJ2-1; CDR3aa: CAQGSFPEGGEGYEQFF; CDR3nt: TGTGCCCAGGGCAGCTTCCCGGAAGGGGGCGAAGGCTATGAGCAGTTCTTC
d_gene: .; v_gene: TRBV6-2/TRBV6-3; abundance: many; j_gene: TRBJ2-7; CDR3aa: CASSYQGELYEQYF; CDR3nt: TGTGCCAGCAGTTATCAAGGGGAACTCTACGAGCAGTACTTC
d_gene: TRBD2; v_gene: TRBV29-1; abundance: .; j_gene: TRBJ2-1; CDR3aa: CSAQGLAGGPYNEQFF; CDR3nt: TGCAGCGCTCAGGGACTAGCGGGAGGTCCCTACAATGAGCAGTTCTTC
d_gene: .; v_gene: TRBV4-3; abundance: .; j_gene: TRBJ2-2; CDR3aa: CASSQVTVGNTGELFF; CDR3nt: TGCGCCAGCAGCCAAGTCACCGTAGGGAACACCGGGGAGCTGTTTTTT
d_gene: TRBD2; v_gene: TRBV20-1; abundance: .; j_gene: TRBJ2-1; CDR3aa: CSAQKAGRGVYNEQFF; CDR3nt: TGCAGTGCTCAGAAAGCCGGGCGGGGGGTTTACAATGAGCAGTTCTTC
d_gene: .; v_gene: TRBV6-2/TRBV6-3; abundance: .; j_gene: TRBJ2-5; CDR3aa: CASSPSIGGEQYF; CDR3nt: TGTGCCAGCAGCCCCTCTATAGGGGGGGAGCAGTACTTC
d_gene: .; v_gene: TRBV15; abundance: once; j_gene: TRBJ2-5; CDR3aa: CATGQRHLNNEQYF; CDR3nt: TGTGCCACCGGACAGCGCCACCTTAACAATGAGCAGTACTTC
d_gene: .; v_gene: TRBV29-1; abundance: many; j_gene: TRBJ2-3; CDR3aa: CSVERDSTDTQYF; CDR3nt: TGCAGCGTTGAGAGGGATAGCACAGATACGCAGTATTTT
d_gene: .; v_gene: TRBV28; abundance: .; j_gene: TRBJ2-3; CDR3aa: CASSQNPPGRTDTQYF; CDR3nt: TGTGCCAGCAGCCAGAATCCCCCGGGTCGGACAGATACGCAGTATTTT
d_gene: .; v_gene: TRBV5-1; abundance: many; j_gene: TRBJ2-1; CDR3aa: CASSGYGDINNEQFF; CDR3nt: TGCGCCAGCAGCGGGTATGGGGACATCAACAATGAGCAGTTCTTC
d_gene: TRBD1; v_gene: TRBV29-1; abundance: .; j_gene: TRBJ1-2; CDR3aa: CSGETGGDGGYTF; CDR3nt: TGCAGCGGGGAGACAGGGGGCGACGGTGGCTACACCTTC
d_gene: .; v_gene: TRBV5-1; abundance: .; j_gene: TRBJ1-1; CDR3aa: CASSPTGGLDTEAFF; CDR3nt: TGCGCCAGCAGCCCAACGGGAGGGTTAGACACTGAAGCTTTCTTT
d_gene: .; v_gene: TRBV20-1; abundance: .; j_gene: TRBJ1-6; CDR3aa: CSARDTTGSSYNSPLHF; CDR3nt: TGCAGTGCTAGAGATACGACAGGCAGCTCCTATAATTCACCCCTCCACTTT
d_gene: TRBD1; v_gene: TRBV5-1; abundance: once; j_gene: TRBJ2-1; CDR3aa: CASSPDRAHNEQFF; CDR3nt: TGCGCCAGCAGCCCGGACAGGGCCCACAATGAGCAGTTCTTC
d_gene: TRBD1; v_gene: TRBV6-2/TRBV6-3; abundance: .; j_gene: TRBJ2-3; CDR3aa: CASSYSTSKLQGVADTQYF; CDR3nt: TGTGCCAGCAGTTACTCGACTTCGAAACTGCAGGGGGTGGCAGATACGCAGTATTTT
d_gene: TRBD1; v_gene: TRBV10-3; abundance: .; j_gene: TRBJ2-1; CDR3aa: CAISPGQGWNEQFF; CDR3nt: TGTGCCATCAGTCCGGGACAGGGGTGGAATGAGCAGTTCTTC
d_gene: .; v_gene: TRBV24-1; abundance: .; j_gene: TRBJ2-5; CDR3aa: CATSAPGAERETQYF; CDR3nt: TGTGCCACCAGTGCCCCTGGGGCGGAACGGGAGACCCAGTACTTC
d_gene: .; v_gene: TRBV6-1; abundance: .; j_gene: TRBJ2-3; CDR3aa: CASSEGMTRVTVGTQYF; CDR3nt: TGTGCCAGCAGTGAAGGGATGACTAGAGTCACGGTGGGCACGCAGTATTTT
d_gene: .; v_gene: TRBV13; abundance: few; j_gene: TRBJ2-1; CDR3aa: CASSPRRSYNEQFF; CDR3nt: TGTGCCAGCAGCCCCCGGAGGTCCTACAATGAGCAGTTCTTC
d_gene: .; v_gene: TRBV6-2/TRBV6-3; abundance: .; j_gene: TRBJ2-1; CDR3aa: CASTVGGFSYNEQFF; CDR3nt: TGTGCCAGCACGGTTGGGGGGTTCTCCTACAATGAGCAGTTCTTC
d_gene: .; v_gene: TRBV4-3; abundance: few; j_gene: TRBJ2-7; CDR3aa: CASSQGLGAASSEQYF; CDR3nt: TGCGCCAGCAGCCAAGGTCTGGGGGCCGCTTCGTCAGAGCAGTACTTC
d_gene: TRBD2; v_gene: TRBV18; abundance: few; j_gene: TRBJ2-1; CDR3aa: CASSPQRTSGSVNEQFF; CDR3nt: TGTGCCAGCTCACCACAGAGGACTAGCGGGAGCGTCAATGAGCAGTTCTTC
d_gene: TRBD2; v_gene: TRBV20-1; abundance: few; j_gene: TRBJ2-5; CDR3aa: CSVAILADEETQYF; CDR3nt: TGCAGTGTCGCAATACTAGCGGACGAAGAGACCCAGTACTTC
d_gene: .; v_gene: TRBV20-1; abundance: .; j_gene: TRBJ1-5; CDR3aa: CSARALSWGFSNQPQHF; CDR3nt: TGCAGTGCTAGAGCGCTATCGTGGGGCTTTAGCAATCAGCCCCAGCATTTT
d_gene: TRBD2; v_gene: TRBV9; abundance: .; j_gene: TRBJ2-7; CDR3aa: CASSVGGGGSYEQYF; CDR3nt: TGTGCCAGCAGCGTAGGTGGGGGGGGAAGCTACGAGCAGTACTTC
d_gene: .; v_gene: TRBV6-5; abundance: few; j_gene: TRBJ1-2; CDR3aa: CASRDEANYGYTF; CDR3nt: TGTGCCAGCAGGGACGAAGCTAACTATGGCTACACCTTC
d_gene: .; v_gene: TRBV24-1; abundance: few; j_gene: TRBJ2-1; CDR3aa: CATSDLDNEQFF; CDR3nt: TGTGCCACCAGTGATTTGGATAATGAGCAGTTCTTC
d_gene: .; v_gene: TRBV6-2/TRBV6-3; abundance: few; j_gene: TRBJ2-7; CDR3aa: CASSYPTGDYYEQYF; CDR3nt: TGTGCCAGCAGTTACCCGACAGGGGACTACTACGAGCAGTACTTC
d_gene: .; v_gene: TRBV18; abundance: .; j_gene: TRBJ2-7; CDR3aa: CASSPPTTKRTTVYEQYF; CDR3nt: TGTGCCAGCTCACCACCGACAACGAAGAGAACGACAGTCTACGAGCAGTACTTC
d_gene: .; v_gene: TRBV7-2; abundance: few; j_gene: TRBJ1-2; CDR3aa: CASSLATGGGYGYTF; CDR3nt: TGTGCCAGCAGCTTAGCCACGGGGGGCGGCTATGGCTACACCTTC
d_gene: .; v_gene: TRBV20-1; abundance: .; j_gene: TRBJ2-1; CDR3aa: CSERGKFLHEQFF; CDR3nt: TGCAGTGAGAGAGGAAAATTCCTACATGAGCAGTTCTTC
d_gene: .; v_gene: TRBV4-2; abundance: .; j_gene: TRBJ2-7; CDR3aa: CASSPSTGLGYNEQYF; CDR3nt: TGTGCCAGCAGCCCTTCTACAGGGCTTGGGTACAATGAGCAGTACTTC
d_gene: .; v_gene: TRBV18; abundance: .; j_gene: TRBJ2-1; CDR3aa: CASSPDSPEQFF; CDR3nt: TGTGCCAGCTCACCAGACAGCCCTGAGCAGTTCTTC
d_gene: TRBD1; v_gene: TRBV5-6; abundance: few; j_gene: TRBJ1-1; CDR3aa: CASSSTGGLEAFF; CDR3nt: TGTGCCAGCAGCTCGACAGGGGGACTTGAAGCTTTCTTT
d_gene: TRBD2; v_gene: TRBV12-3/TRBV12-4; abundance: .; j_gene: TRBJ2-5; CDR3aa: CASSYGGREGETQYF; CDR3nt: TGTGCCAGCAGTTACGGTGGGCGGGAGGGTGAGACCCAGTACTTC